The next 2 T cell receptor beta chains were all read from a single sample in a study of blood T cell repertoires in COVID-19. The data were produced by immunoSEQ multiplex PCR, yet TCRdb's version contains in-frame clones alone and is incomplete. Among more than 110,000 clones listed, around 80% were seen once. The sample taken for sequencing was peripheral blood. The receptor source for this set is a woman of 80 years or more with active or convalescent COVID-19.

CDR3 protein: CASSIWGQGRFSGNTIYF. The CDR3 DNA follows: TGTGCCAGTAGTATTTGGGGACAGGGGCGTTTCTCTGGAAACACCATATATTTT. The gene calls are TRBV19 and TRBJ1-3; TRBD1 matches 10 bases. The germline V gene has CDR1 LNHDA and CDR2 SQIVND (reference sequence). With V trimmed by 3 bases and J by 0 bases, 8 bases remained unmatched. The CDR3 loop spans 18 amino acids.

In this sample, this clone turned up a few times. For the CDR3, the DNA is TGTGCCAGCTCACGGGGGACTAGCGATGAGCAGTACTTC. Its translation: CASSRGTSDEQYF. The rearrangement joins TRBV18 to TRBJ2-7; the match to TRBD2 covers 10 bases. Germline V gives CDR1 KGHSH, CDR2 LQKENI. V dropped 4 bases and J dropped 7; count of bases not matched to a gene: 4. This CDR3 is 13 amino acids long.